A selection of T cell receptor beta chains follows, all from one sample in a study of patients and donors after allogeneic stem cell transplantation. MiXCR, applied by TCRdb to the RT-PCR reads, yields one record per CDR3 protein. The table shows around 170,000 distinct CDR3 sequences, with about 24% occurring only once. Material for sequencing was blood, either unsorted or a sorted T cell fraction (not recorded which). The source of these receptors is a human donor who was either an allogeneic HSCT recipient or a stem cell or donor lymphocyte infusion donor (not recorded which). It is not recorded whose cells these are; they may come from a transplant donor. CDR3s include the opening cysteine and the closing phenylalanine or tryptophan. A D gene is named only where the DNA matches it firmly. Clone size, where shown, is once, few, many, or a class for clones that have expanded.

>few|-|TRBJ1-1|TRBV6-5
TGTGCCAGCAGTACCCGGGACATCTTCTCTGAAGCTTTCTTT
CASSTRDIFSEAFF
>-|TRBD2|TRBJ2-7|TRBV6-5
TGTGCCAGCAGCAACTCGGGGGGGGTTCCCTACGAGCAGTACTTC
CASSNSGGVPYEQYF
>few|TRBD1|TRBJ2-7|TRBV20-1
TGCAGTGCTAGAGATCTAAGGGGACAGGGAGTCCACGAGCAGTACTTC
CSARDLRGQGVHEQYF
>many|TRBD1|TRBJ1-4|TRBV20-1
TGCAGTGCGAAAGGACAGGGGGACGAAAAACTGTTTTTT
CSAKGQGDEKLFF
>many|-|TRBJ1-6|TRBV7-9
TGTGCCAGCAGCCCTGGAGGGCAGGGCAACTATAATTCACCCCTCCACTTT
CASSPGGQGNYNSPLHF
>once|TRBD1|TRBJ2-4|TRBV20-1
TGCAGTGCTATTGGACCTACAGGGGGATGGGCCAAAAACATTCAGTACTTC
CSAIGPTGGWAKNIQYF
>-|-|TRBJ2-7|TRBV7-9
TGTGCCAGCAGCTTAGACCTATCCCCCGAGCAGTACTTC
CASSLDLSPEQYF
>few|-|TRBJ1-1|TRBV7-2
TGTGCCAGCACCCCAATGAGGCCCGGACAGAACACTGAAGCTTTCTTT
CASTPMRPGQNTEAFF
>few|-|TRBJ1-2|TRBV25-1
TGTGCCAGCAGTGAAGCTGTTGGCCGCCTCGGCTACACCTTC
CASSEAVGRLGYTF
>-|-|TRBJ2-7|TRBV6-1
TGTGCCAGCAGTGACCAGGGAAGCTCCTACGAGCAGTACTTC
CASSDQGSSYEQYF
>-|-|TRBJ1-1|TRBV9
TGTGCCAGCAGCGTAACTGACCAGGCCGCAGCTTTCTTT
CASSVTDQAAAFF
>many|-|TRBJ1-2|TRBV11-2
TGTGCCAGCAGTGATCGGTGGGACTATGGCTACACCTTC
CASSDRWDYGYTF
>few|TRBD2|TRBJ2-7|TRBV5-1
TGCGCCAGCAGCTCTAGCGGGGGGCTTGACGAGCAGTACTTC
CASSSSGGLDEQYF
>-|TRBD1|TRBJ1-1|TRBV14
TGTGCCAGCAGCCAATGGACAGGGGAAATGAACACTGAAGCTTTCTTT
CASSQWTGEMNTEAFF
>many|TRBD2|TRBJ2-3|TRBV7-9
TGTGCGGCGGGGGGCATCACAGATACGCAGTATTTT
CAAGGITDTQYF
>many|-|TRBJ1-1|TRBV19
TGTGCCAGTAGTATAGGTGGAGCTGAAGCTTTCTTT
CASSIGGAEAFF
>few|-|TRBJ1-2|TRBV19
TGTGCCAGTACTCCACCGGGACAACCCTGTGGCTACACCTTC
CASTPPGQPCGYTF
>-|TRBD1|TRBJ1-6|TRBV10-3
TGTGCCACTACACCGGGACAGGGGAATTCACCCCTCCACTTT
CATTPGQGNSPLHF
>-|-|TRBJ1-5|TRBV6-2/TRBV6-3
TGTGCCAGCAGTTACCCCTCGGACATGGAGGCTTATAGCAATCAGCCCCAGCATTTT
CASSYPSDMEAYSNQPQHF
>-|-|TRBJ1-4|TRBV25-1
TGTGCCAGCAGTGAAAGGGACCGTTATGAAAAACTGTTTTTT
CASSERDRYEKLFF
>few|-|TRBJ1-5|TRBV7-2
TGTGCCAGCAGCCAGGGGTATAGCAATCAGCCCCAGCATTTT
CASSQGYSNQPQHF
>few|TRBD1|TRBJ2-3|TRBV11-2
TGTGCCAGCAGGCGACCGGGACAGCTTAGCACAGATACGCAGTATTTT
CASRRPGQLSTDTQYF
>-|-|TRBJ1-4|TRBV29-1
TGCAGCGTACGACCAAGGGAAAGCGGAGAAAAACTGTTTTTT
CSVRPRESGEKLFF
>-|-|TRBJ2-7|TRBV12-3/TRBV12-4
TGTCTATTAGCCCCCTACGAGCAGTACTTC
CLLAPYEQYF
>few|TRBD2|TRBJ2-7|TRBV20-1
TGCAGTGCTAGAGAGTATAGCGGGAAAGACGAGCAGTACTTC
CSAREYSGKDEQYF
>few|TRBD1|TRBJ1-2|TRBV5-1
TGCGCCAGCAGCTTGGCCCCGGGACAGAGCTATGGCTACACCTTC
CASSLAPGQSYGYTF
>few|-|TRBJ1-5|TRBV30
TGTGCCTGGAGCGGCCGGCAGTTTCTCAGCAATCAGCCCCAGCATTTT
CAWSGRQFLSNQPQHF
>few|-|TRBJ1-1|TRBV12-3/TRBV12-4
TGTGCCAGCAGTTCTCGGTTTGGGTCCACTGAAGCTTTCTTT
CASSSRFGSTEAFF
>-|TRBD2|TRBJ2-1|TRBV11-2
TGTGCCAGCAGCTCATTACTAGCGGGGAACTCCTACAATGAGCAGTTCTTC
CASSSLLAGNSYNEQFF
>-|-|TRBJ1-1|TRBV20-1
TGCAGTGCTAGCAGGGGCGCGGACACTGAAGCTTTCTTT
CSASRGADTEAFF
>-|-|TRBJ2-1|TRBV18
TGTGCCAGCTCACCACGGGCGGGGTCACCCTACAATGAGCAGTTCTTC
CASSPRAGSPYNEQFF
>-|TRBD2|TRBJ2-1|TRBV6-2/TRBV6-3
TGTGCCAGCAGTACGGGACTAGTGTCCAATGAGCAGTTCTTC
CASSTGLVSNEQFF
>many|-|TRBJ1-1|TRBV13
TGTGCCAGCAGCTACTCCCCGGGAGGGTGGGACACTGAAGCTTTCTTT
CASSYSPGGWDTEAFF
>-|-|TRBJ2-2|TRBV25-1
TGTGCCAGCAGTGACGCTAGTCCCGTCGGGGAGCTGTTTTTT
CASSDASPVGELFF
>many|-|TRBJ2-2|TRBV29-1
TGCAGCATCTCGGAGGAGGGTAGGATAGCCGGGGAGCTGTTTTTT
CSISEEGRIAGELFF
>many|-|TRBJ1-4|TRBV7-9
TGTGCCAGCAGCTGGGGTGAAAAACTGTTTTTT
CASSWGEKLFF
>few|-|TRBJ2-1|TRBV21-1
TGTGCCAGCAGCAAATTGGAGGCTAGCGGCGAGTACAATGAGCAGTTCTTC
CASSKLEASGEYNEQFF
>-|TRBD1|TRBJ2-2|TRBV9
TGTGCCAGCAGCGTAGATCCAGGGGGTGGTTCCGGGGAGCTGTTTTTT
CASSVDPGGGSGELFF
>-|-|TRBJ2-2|TRBV10-3
TGTGCCATCAGGGGGACAAACACCGGGGAGCTGTTTTTT
CAIRGTNTGELFF
>few|TRBD2|TRBJ2-1|TRBV5-1
TGCGCCAGCAGCGGATTAGCGGGGAAGCCTTACAATGAGCAGTTCTTC
CASSGLAGKPYNEQFF
>few|-|TRBJ2-7|TRBV12-3/TRBV12-4
TGTGCCAGCAGTTTATCGGGGAGCTCCTACGAGCAGTACTTC
CASSLSGSSYEQYF
>few|-|TRBJ1-5|TRBV20-1
TGCAGTGCTATGGTAATCGACAGGTCCAATCAGCCCCAGCATTTT
CSAMVIDRSNQPQHF
>few|TRBD1|TRBJ1-3|TRBV6-1
TGTGCCAGCAGGGCTTCAGGGGGCCGATTGAAGAGCTCTGGAAACACCATATATTTT
CASRASGGRLKSSGNTIYF
>few|-|TRBJ1-5|TRBV11-2
TGTGCCAGCAGCTTAGACGGGGGAAGCAATCAGCCCCAGCATTTT
CASSLDGGSNQPQHF
>few|-|TRBJ2-3|TRBV20-1
TGCAGTGCTAGAGAAGGGGGGGCAGATACGCAGTATTTT
CSAREGGADTQYF
>few|-|TRBJ2-7|TRBV13
TGTGCCAGCAGCTCACTAGACAGGATTTCCGCCTACGAGCAGTACTTC
CASSSLDRISAYEQYF
>-|TRBD2|TRBJ2-3|TRBV3-1
TGTGCCAGCAGCCATGCCCCGCTTGGACTAGCGGGAGCCACAGATACGCAGTATTTT
CASSHAPLGLAGATDTQYF
>few|TRBD1|TRBJ1-3|TRBV30
TGTGCCTGGGGCCCACCGGGACAGGGATCTGGAAACACCATATATTTT
CAWGPPGQGSGNTIYF
>-|-|TRBJ1-1|TRBV21-1
TGTGCCAGCAGCAAAGATAAGAGGCACACTGAAGCTTTCTTT
CASSKDKRHTEAFF
>-|-|TRBJ2-3|TRBV7-7
TGTGCCAGCAGCTTAGCGGGGATCACAGATACGCAGTATTTT
CASSLAGITDTQYF
>many|-|TRBJ1-1|TRBV6-5
TGTGCCAGCAGAGGTTCAGGGTCGGACACTGAAGCTTTCTTT
CASRGSGSDTEAFF
>-|TRBD2|TRBJ2-7|TRBV29-1
TGCAGCGTTGTGCCGCGGGGGAACTACGAGCAGTACTTC
CSVVPRGNYEQYF